This T cell receptor beta chain stems from a study of CD8 T cells in ankylosing spondylitis. For this clonotype: Its antigen is still unknown.

TCRdb redid the calling of the 5' RACE reads with MiXCR, one entry per CDR3 protein. The sample contains 230,000 or so distinct CDR3 sequences, around 25% of which appear only once. Study conclusions and caveats: In synovial fluid and blood from reactive arthritis, some motif variants were previously reported. Matched ankylosing spondylitis synovial fluid reportedly showed significant enrichment of disease-linked clones. Blood of patients with ankylosing spondylitis appeared to be characterized by a TCR beta motif of seven or eight highly homologous variants.

Trimming stripped 2 bases from V and 0 bases from J, with 10 bases between. Germline V lookup: CDR1 SGDLS, CDR2 YYNGEE. CDR3 size: 15 residues. The specimen was blood, either unsorted or a sorted T cell fraction (not recorded which). This sequence originates from a male donor with ankylosing spondylitis or in good health (not recorded which). The chain recombines TRBV9 with TRBJ2-3, with a possible D match to TRBD1 (5 bases). CDR3 region: CASSVDPGSTDTQYF. In DNA form, the CDR3 reads TGTGCCAGCAGCGTCGACCCAGGGAGCACAGATACGCAGTATTTT.